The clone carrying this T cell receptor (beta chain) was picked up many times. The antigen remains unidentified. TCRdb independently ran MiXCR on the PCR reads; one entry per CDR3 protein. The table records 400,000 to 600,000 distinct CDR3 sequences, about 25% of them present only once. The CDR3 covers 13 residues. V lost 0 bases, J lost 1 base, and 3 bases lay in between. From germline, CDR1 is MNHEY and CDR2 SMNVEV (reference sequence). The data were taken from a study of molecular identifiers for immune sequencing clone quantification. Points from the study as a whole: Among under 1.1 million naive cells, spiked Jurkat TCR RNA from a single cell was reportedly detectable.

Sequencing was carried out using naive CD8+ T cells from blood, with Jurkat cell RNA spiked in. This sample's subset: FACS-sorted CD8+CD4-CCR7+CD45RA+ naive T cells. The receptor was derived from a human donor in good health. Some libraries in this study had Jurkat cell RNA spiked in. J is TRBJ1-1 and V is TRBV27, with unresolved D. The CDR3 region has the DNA TGTGCCAGCAGTTTATCCGCGAACACTGAAGCTTTCTTT. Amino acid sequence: CASSLSANTEAFF.